This entry describes one T cell receptor (beta chain). The antigen is undetermined. Repertoires were generated with immunoSEQ multiplex PCR, while TCRdb's copy carries only in-frame clones and drops some. The sample shows more than 2,000,000 clones, more than 80% of them seen only once. This sample was taken from a study of shared clonotypes between healthy human individuals. Study outcomes and limitations: Non-shared clonotypes were found to have lower generation probabilities than the clonotypes that were shared by all four of the sorted-subset donors.

The ends were cut back, 6 bases at V and 8 bases at J, with 10 bases in the middle. The V gene's germline CDR1 is SEHNR and CDR2 FQNEAQ (reference sequence). The CDR3 loop spans 11 amino acids. This TCR came from a man aged 18 to 29 in good health. V is TRBV7-9 and J is TRBJ1-2, with D unclear. Sequenced sample: naive CD4+ T cells sorted from blood. The subset: CD45RA+ positively selected. This CDR3 reads CASRSGAGYTF. The DNA of the CDR3 is TGTGCCAGCAGATCCGGAGCAGGCTACACCTTC.